These T cell receptor beta chains were read from a single sample in a study of control samples from healthy donors and cancer patients. Repertoires were generated with immunoSEQ multiplex PCR, while TCRdb's copy carries only in-frame clones and drops some. The profile shows tens of thousands of clones, approximately 86% of them singletons. Sequencing input: blood. The receptors were gathered from a man in his thirties or forties in good health. Both conserved end residues are part of each CDR3. The order of the fields is V gene, J gene, D gene, clone size, CDR3 protein, CDR3 DNA. The D gene is left open where the match is weak. Rows may omit the clone size; those that give it use once, few, many or a size class.

TRBV3-1/TRBV3-2	TRBJ1-5	.	.	CASSQYGGPSNQPQHF	TGTGCCAGCAGCCAATATGGAGGACCTAGCAATCAGCCCCAGCATTTT
TRBV2	TRBJ2-5	.	.	CASSEGGRNGETQYF	TGTGCCAGCAGTGAGGGAGGCAGGAACGGGGAGACCCAGTACTTC
TRBV9	TRBJ1-6	.	few	CASSPEAGDDNSPLHF	TGTGCCAGCAGCCCAGAGGCAGGAGACGATAATTCACCCCTCCACTTT
TRBV28	TRBJ1-2	TRBD1	.	CASSYLGQGAGYGYTF	TGTGCCAGCAGCTACCTTGGACAGGGCGCCGGATATGGCTACACCTTC
TRBV5-4	TRBJ2-7	.	.	CASSPRDGYEQYF	TGTGCCAGCAGCCCCCGGGACGGTTACGAGCAGTACTTC
TRBV11-1	TRBJ2-5	TRBD2	.	CASSWGPSGGRETQYF	TGTGCCAGCAGCTGGGGGCCTAGCGGGGGGAGAGAGACCCAGTACTTC
TRBV6-5	TRBJ2-1	.	.	CASSYRNEQFF	TGTGCCAGCAGTTACCGGAATGAGCAGTTCTTC
TRBV5-1	TRBJ1-2	TRBD1	.	CASSLETGLEGYTF	TGCGCCAGCAGCTTGGAGACAGGGCTAGAAGGCTACACCTTC
TRBV12-5	TRBJ1-2	.	once	CASARVGWRYGYTF	TGTGCTAGTGCCAGGGTCGGCTGGCGCTATGGCTACACCTTC
TRBV18	TRBJ2-4	TRBD2	.	CASSPGGGKNIQYF	TGTGCCAGCTCACCAGGGGGGGGCAAAAACATTCAGTACTTC
TRBV19	TRBJ2-2	TRBD1	.	CASRFRTGPLNTGELFF	TGTGCCAGTAGATTTCGGACAGGGCCCTTGAACACCGGGGAGCTGTTTTTT
TRBV30	TRBJ1-2	.	few	CAWAPGNYGYTF	TGTGCCTGGGCCCCCGGTAACTATGGCTACACCTTC
TRBV4-2	TRBJ1-2	.	.	CASSQDGVLGYTF	TGTGCCAGCAGCCAAGATGGGGTCCTCGGCTACACCTTC
TRBV30	TRBJ1-1	TRBD1	.	CAWSDGTVRTEAFF	TGTGCCTGGAGTGATGGGACAGTACGTACTGAAGCTTTCTTT
TRBV5-5	TRBJ1-1	.	few	CASSSRGWVNTEAFF	TGTGCCAGCAGCTCCCGGGGGTGGGTGAACACTGAAGCTTTCTTT
TRBV2	TRBJ2-3	.	.	CASTLASSTDTQYF	TGTGCCAGCACCTTAGCGTCTAGCACAGATACGCAGTATTTT
TRBV3-1/TRBV3-2	TRBJ1-3	.	once	CASSTLRGNTIYF	TGTGCCAGCAGCACTCTACGCGGAAACACCATATATTTT
TRBV5-4	TRBJ1-2	TRBD1	.	CASSSGTGKNNYGYTF	TGTGCCAGCAGCTCCGGGACAGGAAAAAATAACTATGGCTACACCTTC
TRBV10-3	TRBJ1-2	.	.	CATSGPNGYTF	TGTGCCACCTCTGGACCAAATGGCTACACCTTC
TRBV7-9	TRBJ2-7	.	few	CASSSTYEQYF	TGTGCCAGCAGCTCCACCTACGAGCAGTACTTC
TRBV7-3	TRBJ2-1	.	.	CASSLGNVNEQFF	TGTGCCAGCAGCTTAGGGAACGTAAATGAGCAGTTCTTC
TRBV12-5	TRBJ1-4	TRBD1	.	CASGETGSYEKLFF	TGTGCTAGTGGGGAGACAGGGTCCTATGAAAAACTGTTTTTT
TRBV6-5	TRBJ1-2	.	.	CASIGGYGYTF	TGTGCCAGCATCGGGGGCTATGGCTACACCTTC
TRBV7-9	TRBJ1-6	TRBD1	once	CASSLATGGVSPLHF	TGTGCCAGCAGCTTAGCGACAGGGGGGGTATCACCCCTCCACTTT
TRBV5-1	TRBJ2-7	.	.	CASSPDSSGHEQYF	TGCGCCAGCAGCCCGGACAGTTCGGGCCACGAGCAGTACTTC